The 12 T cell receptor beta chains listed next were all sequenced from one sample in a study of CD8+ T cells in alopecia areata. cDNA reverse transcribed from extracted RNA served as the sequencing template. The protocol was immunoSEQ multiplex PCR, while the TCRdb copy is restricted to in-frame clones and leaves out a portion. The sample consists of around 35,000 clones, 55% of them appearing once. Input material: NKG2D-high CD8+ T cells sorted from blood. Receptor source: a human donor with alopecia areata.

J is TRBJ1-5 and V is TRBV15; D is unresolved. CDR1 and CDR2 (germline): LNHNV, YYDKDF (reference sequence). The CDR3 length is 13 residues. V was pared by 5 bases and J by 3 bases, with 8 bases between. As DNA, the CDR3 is TGTGCCACCAGCCTTACGGACAATCAGCCCCAGCATTTT. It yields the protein CATSLTDNQPQHF.

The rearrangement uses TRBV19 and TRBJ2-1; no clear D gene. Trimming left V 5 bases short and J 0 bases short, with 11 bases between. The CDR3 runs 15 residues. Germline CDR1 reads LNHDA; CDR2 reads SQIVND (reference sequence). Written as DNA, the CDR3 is TGTGCCAGTAGTGCGACTTGGGGCTCCTACAATGAGCAGTTCTTC. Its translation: CASSATWGSYNEQFF.

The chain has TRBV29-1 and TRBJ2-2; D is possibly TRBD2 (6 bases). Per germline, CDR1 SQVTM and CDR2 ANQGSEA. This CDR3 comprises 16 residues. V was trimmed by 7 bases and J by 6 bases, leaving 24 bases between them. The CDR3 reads CSARARLRGSAGELFF. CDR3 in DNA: TGCAGCGCTCGAGCTCGCTTACGGGGGTCTGCCGGGGAGCTGTTTTTT.

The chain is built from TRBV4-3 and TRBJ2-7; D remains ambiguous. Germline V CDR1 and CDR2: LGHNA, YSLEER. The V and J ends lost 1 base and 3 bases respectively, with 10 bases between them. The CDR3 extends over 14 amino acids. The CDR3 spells CASSQGRFLYEQYF. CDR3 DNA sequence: TGCGCCAGCAGCCAAGGCAGGTTCCTCTACGAGCAGTACTTC.

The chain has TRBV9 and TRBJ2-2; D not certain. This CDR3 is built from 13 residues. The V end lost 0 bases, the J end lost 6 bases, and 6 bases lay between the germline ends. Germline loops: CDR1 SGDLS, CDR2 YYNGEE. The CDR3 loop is CASSVGSPGELFF. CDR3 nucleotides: TGTGCCAGCAGCGTAGGGTCGCCCGGGGAGCTGTTTTTT. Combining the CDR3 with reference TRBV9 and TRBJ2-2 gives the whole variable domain DSGVTQTPKHLITATGQRVTLRCSPRSGDLSVYWYQQSLDQGLQFLIQYYNGEERAKGNILERFSAQQFPDLHSELNLSSLELGDSALYFCASSVGSPGELFFGEGSRLTVL.

CDR3 nucleotides: TGTGCCAGCAGCGTAGGGTATGGGGATCAGCCCCAGCATTTT. It specifies CASSVGYGDQPQHF. The chain combines TRBV9 with TRBJ1-5; D is unresolved. This CDR3 has 14 residues. Trimming cost V 0 bases and J 5 bases, with 9 bases left between them. Germline V gives CDR1 SGDLS, CDR2 YYNGEE.

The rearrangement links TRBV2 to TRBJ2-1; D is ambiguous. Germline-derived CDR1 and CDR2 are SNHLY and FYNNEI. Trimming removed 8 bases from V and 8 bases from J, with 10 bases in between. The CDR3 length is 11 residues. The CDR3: CASPVGHEQFF. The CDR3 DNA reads TGTGCCAGCCCGGTCGGCCATGAGCAGTTCTTC.

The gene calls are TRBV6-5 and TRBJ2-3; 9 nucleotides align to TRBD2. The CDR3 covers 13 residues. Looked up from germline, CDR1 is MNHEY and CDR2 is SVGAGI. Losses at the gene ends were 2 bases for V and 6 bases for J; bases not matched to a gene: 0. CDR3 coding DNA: TGTGCCAGCAGTTACGGACTAGCGGATACGCAGTATTTT. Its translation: CASSYGLADTQYF.

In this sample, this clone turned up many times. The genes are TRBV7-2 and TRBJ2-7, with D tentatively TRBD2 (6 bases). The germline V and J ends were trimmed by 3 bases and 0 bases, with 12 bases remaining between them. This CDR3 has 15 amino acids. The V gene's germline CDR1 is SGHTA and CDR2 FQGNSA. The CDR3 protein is CASSFRDFGSYEQYF. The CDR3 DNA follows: TGTGCCAGCAGCTTCCGGGACTTTGGCTCCTACGAGCAGTACTTC. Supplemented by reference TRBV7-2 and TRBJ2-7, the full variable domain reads GAGVSQSPSNKVTEKGKDVELRCDPISGHTALYWYRQSLGQGLEFLIYFQGNSAPDKSGLPSDRFSAERTGGSVSTLTIQRTQQEDSAVYLCASSFRDFGSYEQYFGPGTRLTVT.

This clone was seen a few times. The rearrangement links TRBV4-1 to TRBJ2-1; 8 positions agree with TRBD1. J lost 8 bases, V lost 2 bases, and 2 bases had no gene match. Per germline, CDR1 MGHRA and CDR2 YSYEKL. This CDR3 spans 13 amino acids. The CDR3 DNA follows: TGCGCCAGCAGCCAACCGACAGGGGATGAGCAGTTCTTC. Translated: CASSQPTGDEQFF.

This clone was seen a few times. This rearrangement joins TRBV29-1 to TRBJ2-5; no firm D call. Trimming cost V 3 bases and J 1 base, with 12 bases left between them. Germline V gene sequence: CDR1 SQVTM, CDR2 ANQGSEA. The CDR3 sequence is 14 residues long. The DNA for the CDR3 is TGCAGCGTTGAGGGTCACGGCGGCCAAGAGACCCAGTACTTC. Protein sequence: CSVEGHGGQETQYF.

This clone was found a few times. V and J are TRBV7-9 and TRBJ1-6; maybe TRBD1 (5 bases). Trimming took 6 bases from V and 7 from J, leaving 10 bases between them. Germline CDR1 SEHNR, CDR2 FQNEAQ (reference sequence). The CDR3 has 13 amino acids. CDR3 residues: CASRGHQNSPLHF. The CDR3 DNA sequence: TGTGCCAGCAGAGGACACCAGAATTCACCCCTCCACTTT. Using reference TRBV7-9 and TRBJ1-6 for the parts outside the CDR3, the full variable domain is DTGVSQNPRHKITKRGQNVTFRCDPISEHNRLYWYRQTLGQGPEFLTYFQNEAQLEKSRLLSDRFSAERPKGSFSTLEIQRTEQGDSAMYLCASRGHQNSPLHFGNGTRLTVT.